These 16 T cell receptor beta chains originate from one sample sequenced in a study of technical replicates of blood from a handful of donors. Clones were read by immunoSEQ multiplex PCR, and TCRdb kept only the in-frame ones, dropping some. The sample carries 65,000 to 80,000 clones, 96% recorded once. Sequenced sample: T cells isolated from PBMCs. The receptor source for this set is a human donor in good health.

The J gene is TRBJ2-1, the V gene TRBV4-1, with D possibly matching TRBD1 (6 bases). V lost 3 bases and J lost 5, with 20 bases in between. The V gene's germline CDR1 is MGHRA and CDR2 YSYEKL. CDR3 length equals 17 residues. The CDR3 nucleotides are TGCGCCAGCAGCCACACCGAGAGGCGACAGGCAAACAATGAGCAGTTCTTC. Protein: CASSHTERRQANNEQFF.

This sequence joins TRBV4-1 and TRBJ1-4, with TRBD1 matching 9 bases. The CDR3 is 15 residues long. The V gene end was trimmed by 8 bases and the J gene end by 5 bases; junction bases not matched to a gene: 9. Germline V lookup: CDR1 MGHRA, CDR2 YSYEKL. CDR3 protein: CASGYRDRENEKLFF. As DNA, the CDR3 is TGCGCCAGCGGCTACCGGGACAGGGAAAATGAAAAACTGTTTTTT.

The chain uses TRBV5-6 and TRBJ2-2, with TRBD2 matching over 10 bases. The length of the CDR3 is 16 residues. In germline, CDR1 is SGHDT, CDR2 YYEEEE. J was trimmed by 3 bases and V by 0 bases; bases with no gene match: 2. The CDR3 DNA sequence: TGTGCCAGCAGCTTGGCTAGCGGGAGCGACACCGGGGAGCTGTTTTTT. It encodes CASSLASGSDTGELFF. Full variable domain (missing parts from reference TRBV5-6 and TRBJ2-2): DAGVTQSPTHLIKTRGQQVTLRCSPKSGHDTVSWYQQALGQGPQFIFQYYEEEERQRGNFPDRFSGHQFPNYSSELNVNALLLGDSALYLCASSLASGSDTGELFFGEGSRLTVL.

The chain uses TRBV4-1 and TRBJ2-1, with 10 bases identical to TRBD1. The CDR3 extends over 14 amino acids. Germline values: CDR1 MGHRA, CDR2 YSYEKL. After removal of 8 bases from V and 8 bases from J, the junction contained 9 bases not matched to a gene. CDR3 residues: CASPRQGAKDEQFF. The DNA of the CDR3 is TGCGCCAGCCCCCGACAGGGGGCTAAGGATGAGCAGTTCTTC.

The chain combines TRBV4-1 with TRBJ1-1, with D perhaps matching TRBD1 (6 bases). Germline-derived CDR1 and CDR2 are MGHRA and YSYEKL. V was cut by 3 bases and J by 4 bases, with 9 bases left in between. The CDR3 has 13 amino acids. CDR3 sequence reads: CASSQIGGTEAFF. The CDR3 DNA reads TGCGCCAGCAGCCAGATAGGGGGCACTGAAGCTTTCTTT.

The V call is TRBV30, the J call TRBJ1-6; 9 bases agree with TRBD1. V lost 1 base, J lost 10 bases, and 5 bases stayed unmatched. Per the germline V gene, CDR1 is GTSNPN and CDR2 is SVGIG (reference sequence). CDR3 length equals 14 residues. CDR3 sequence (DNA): TGTGCCTGGAGTGGGGACAGGGACGAATCACCCCTCCACTTT. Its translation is CAWSGDRDESPLHF. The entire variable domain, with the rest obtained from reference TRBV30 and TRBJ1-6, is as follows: SQTIHQWPATLVQPVGSPLSLECTVEGTSNPNLYWYRQAAGRGLQLLFYSVGIGQISSEVPQNLSASRPQDRQFILSSKKLLLSDSGFYLCAWSGDRDESPLHFGNGTRLTVT.

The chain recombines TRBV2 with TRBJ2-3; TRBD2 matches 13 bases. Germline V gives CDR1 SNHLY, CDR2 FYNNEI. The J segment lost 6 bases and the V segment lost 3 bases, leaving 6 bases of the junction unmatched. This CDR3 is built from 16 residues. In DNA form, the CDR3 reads TGTGCCAGCAGTGACACTAGCGGGAGGGAGGGGGATACGCAGTATTTT. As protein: CASSDTSGREGDTQYF. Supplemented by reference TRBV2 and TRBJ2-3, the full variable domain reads EPEVTQTPSHQVTQMGQEVILRCVPISNHLYFYWYRQILGQKVEFLVSFYNNEISEKSEIFDDQFSVERPDGSNFTLKIRSTKLEDSAMYFCASSDTSGREGDTQYFGPGTRLTVL.

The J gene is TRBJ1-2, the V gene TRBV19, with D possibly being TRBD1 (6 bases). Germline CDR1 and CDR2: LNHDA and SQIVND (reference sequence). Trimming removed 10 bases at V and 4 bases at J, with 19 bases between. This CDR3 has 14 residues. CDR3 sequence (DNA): TGTGCCACCGCCGGCAGGGGCCTCAGCTATGGCTACACCTTC. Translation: CATAGRGLSYGYTF.

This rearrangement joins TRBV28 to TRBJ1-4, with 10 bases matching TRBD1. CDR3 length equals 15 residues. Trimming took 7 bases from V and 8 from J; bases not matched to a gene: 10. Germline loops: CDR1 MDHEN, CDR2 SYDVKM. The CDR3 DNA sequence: TGTGCCAGCAAGAAGGGGACAGGGGTTTGGGAAAAACTGTTTTTT. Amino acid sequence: CASKKGTGVWEKLFF.

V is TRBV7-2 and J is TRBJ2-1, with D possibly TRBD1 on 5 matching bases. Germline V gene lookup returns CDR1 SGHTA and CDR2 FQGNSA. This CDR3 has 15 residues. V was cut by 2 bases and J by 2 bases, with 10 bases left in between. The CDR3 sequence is CASSLLDSPYNEQFF. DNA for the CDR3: TGTGCCAGCAGCTTACTTGACAGCCCCTACAATGAGCAGTTCTTC.

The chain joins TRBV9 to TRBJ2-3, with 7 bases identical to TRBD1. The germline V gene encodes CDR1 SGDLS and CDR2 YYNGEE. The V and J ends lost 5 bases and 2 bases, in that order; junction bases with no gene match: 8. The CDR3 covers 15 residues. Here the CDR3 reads CASSYRDRPTDTQYF. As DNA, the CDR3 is TGTGCCAGCAGTTACCGGGACAGACCCACAGATACGCAGTATTTT.

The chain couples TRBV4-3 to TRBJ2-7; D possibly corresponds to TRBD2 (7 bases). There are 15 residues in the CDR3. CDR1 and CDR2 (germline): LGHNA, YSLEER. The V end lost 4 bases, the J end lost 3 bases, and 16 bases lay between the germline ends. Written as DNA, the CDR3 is TGCGCCAGCAGCCTTGGGGAGGGGGGGGGCTACGAGCAGTACTTC. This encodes CASSLGEGGGYEQYF.

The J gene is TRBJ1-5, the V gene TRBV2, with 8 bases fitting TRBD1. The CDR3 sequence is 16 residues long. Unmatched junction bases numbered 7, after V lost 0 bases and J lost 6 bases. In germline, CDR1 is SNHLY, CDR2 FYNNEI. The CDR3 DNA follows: TGTGCCAGCAGTGAAGCAAAAGGACAGGGCGGTCAGCCCCAGCATTTT. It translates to CASSEAKGQGGQPQHF.

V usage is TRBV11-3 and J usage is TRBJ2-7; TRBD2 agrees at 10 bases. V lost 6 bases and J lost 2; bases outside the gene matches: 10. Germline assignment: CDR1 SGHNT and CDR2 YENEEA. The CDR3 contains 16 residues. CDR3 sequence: CASSSQREGFTYEQYF. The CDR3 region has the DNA TGTGCCAGCAGTTCCCAGCGGGAGGGGTTCACCTACGAGCAGTACTTC.

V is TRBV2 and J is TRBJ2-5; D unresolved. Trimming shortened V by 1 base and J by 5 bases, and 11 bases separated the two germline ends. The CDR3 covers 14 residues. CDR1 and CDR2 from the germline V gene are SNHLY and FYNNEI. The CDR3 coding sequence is TGTGCCAGCAGTGAAGAACAGCCAAGTGAGACCCAGTACTTC. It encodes CASSEEQPSETQYF.

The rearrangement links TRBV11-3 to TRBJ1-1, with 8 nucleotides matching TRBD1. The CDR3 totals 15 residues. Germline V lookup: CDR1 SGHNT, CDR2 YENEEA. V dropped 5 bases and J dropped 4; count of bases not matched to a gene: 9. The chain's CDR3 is CASSRLRGLGTEAFF. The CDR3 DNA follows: TGTGCCAGCAGCCGACTCAGGGGGCTTGGCACTGAAGCTTTCTTT.